The next 23 T cell receptor beta chains were all read from a single sample in a study of PD-1 blockade in classical Hodgkin lymphoma. Sequencing used immunoSEQ multiplex PCR; TCRdb keeps in-frame clones, though not all of them. The table includes under 75,000 clones, more than 70% detected once. The patients all showed relapse after autologous stem cell transplantation, while their brentuximab vedotin exposure varied. The material sequenced was peripheral blood mononuclear cells (PBMCs), taken before the second cycle of nivolumab. The source is a human donor with classical Hodgkin lymphoma.

This chain uses TRBV10-2 with TRBJ2-7; 12 bases fit TRBD1. Germline CDR1 WSHSY, CDR2 SAAADI. This CDR3 spans 16 amino acids. Trimming removed 8 bases from V and 0 bases from J; junction bases left unmatched: 8. This chain's CDR3 is CASRGTGGAGSYEQYF. CDR3 nucleotide sequence: TGCGCCAGCCGGGGGACAGGGGGCGCAGGCTCCTACGAGCAGTACTTC.

Only one count was recorded for this clone. The chain combines TRBV2 with TRBJ1-2; D possibly corresponds to TRBD1 (5 bases). Trimming removed 8 bases from V and 0 bases from J, with 13 bases in between. CDR3 length: 14 residues. Germline assignment: CDR1 SNHLY and CDR2 FYNNEI. CDR3: CASGRDVANYGYTF. Here the CDR3 DNA reads TGTGCCAGCGGCCGGGACGTCGCTAACTATGGCTACACCTTC. Using reference TRBV2 and TRBJ1-2 for the parts outside the CDR3, the full variable domain is EPEVTQTPSHQVTQMGQEVILRCVPISNHLYFYWYRQILGQKVEFLVSFYNNEISEKSEIFDDQFSVERPDGSNFTLKIRSTKLEDSAMYFCASGRDVANYGYTFGSGTRLTVV.

The rearrangement uses TRBV30 and TRBJ2-3, with a tentative D call TRBD1 (5 bases). V lost 1 base to trimming and J lost 2 bases, with 7 bases between them. CDR1 and CDR2 (germline): GTSNPN, SVGIG (reference sequence). CDR3 length: 13 residues. The CDR3 nucleotides are TGTGCCTGGAGTGAGGGGTCCACAGATACGCAGTATTTT. Its protein product is CAWSEGSTDTQYF.

V is TRBV6-5 and J is TRBJ2-7; D might be TRBD1 (6 bases). V lost 6 bases to trimming and J lost 5 bases, with 17 bases between them. This CDR3 has 14 amino acids. The germline V gene has CDR1 MNHEY and CDR2 SVGAGI. CDR3 loop: CASSPGQGSHEQYF. The CDR3 nucleotides are TGTGCCAGCAGCCCCGGGCAGGGGTCCCACGAGCAGTACTTC.

The chain recombines TRBV6-6 with TRBJ1-1; D unclear. V was cut by 2 bases and J by 2 bases, with 12 bases left in between. CDR1 is MNHNY and CDR2 is SVGAGI in the germline V gene (reference sequence). The CDR3 contains 15 residues. In DNA form, the CDR3 reads TGTGCCAGCAGTTACGGTAGGGCGCGAAACACTGAAGCTTTCTTT. Encoded protein: CASSYGRARNTEAFF.

The CDR3 sequence: CASSATGNSYNEQFF. The DNA for the CDR3 is TGTGCCAGCAGCGCGACCGGGAACTCTTACAATGAGCAGTTCTTC. V and J are TRBV9 and TRBJ2-1, with TRBD2 as a possible D gene (5 bases). The V end lost 3 bases, the J end lost 4 bases, and 14 bases lay between the germline ends. CDR1 is SGDLS and CDR2 is YYNGEE in the germline V gene. The CDR3 sequence is 15 residues long. Looking up the rest from reference TRBV9 and TRBJ2-1 gives the full variable domain: DSGVTQTPKHLITATGQRVTLRCSPRSGDLSVYWYQQSLDQGLQFLIQYYNGEERAKGNILERFSAQQFPDLHSELNLSSLELGDSALYFCASSATGNSYNEQFFGPGTRLTVL.

This sequence joins TRBV28 and TRBJ1-6; unclear D gene. The germline V gene encodes CDR1 MDHEN and CDR2 SYDVKM. The CDR3 extends over 14 amino acids. Trimming pared 7 bases from V and 0 bases from J, leaving 7 bases between. CDR3: CASKAGSYNSPLHF. CDR3 coding DNA: TGTGCCAGCAAGGCCGGCTCCTATAATTCACCCCTCCACTTT.

V is TRBV5-1 and J is TRBJ2-7; no clear D gene. The germline gives CDR1 SGHRS, CDR2 YFSETQ. This CDR3 has 12 residues. Trimming pared 4 bases from V and 3 bases from J, leaving 8 bases between. CDR3 nucleotide sequence: TGCGCCAGCAGCCAAGACAACTACGAGCAGTACTTC. Translated: CASSQDNYEQYF.

The chain has TRBV5-1 and TRBJ2-5; 10 positions match TRBD1. Germline assignment: CDR1 SGHRS and CDR2 YFSETQ. V dropped 4 bases and J dropped 2; count of bases not matched to a gene: 2. This CDR3 has 14 residues. For the CDR3, the DNA is TGCGCCAGCAGCCGGGGACAGGGGCAAGAGACCCAGTACTTC. This encodes CASSRGQGQETQYF.

This chain uses TRBV19 with TRBJ1-3; 7 nucleotides line up with TRBD1. V shed 5 bases, J shed 0 bases, and the junction held 22 bases outside the gene matches. Germline CDR1 is LNHDA and CDR2 is SQIVND (reference sequence). The CDR3 is 21 amino acids. The CDR3 DNA sequence: TGTGCCAGTAGTCCGAAACGACAGGGAACGACCTCGTTCCTCTCTGGAAACACCATATATTTT. Translating gives CASSPKRQGTTSFLSGNTIYF.

The chain recombines TRBV5-6 with TRBJ2-5, with D possibly being TRBD1 (6 bases). The J call may be incorrect, as the DNA end agrees better with TRBJ2-7. The CDR3 sequence is 13 residues long. CDR1 and CDR2 from the germline V gene are SGHDT and YYEEEE. DNA of the CDR3: TGTGCCAGCAGCTTCGGGACAACCTACGAGCAGTACTTC. Protein: CASSFGTTYEQYF.

The V call is TRBV5-4, the J call TRBJ2-5; D call uncertain. Trimming left V 1 base short and J 5 bases short, with 9 bases between. From germline, CDR1 is SGHNT and CDR2 YYREEE (reference sequence). This CDR3 has 13 residues. The CDR3 loop reads CASSLFVMETQYF. The DNA of the CDR3 is TGTGCCAGCAGCTTGTTCGTCATGGAGACCCAGTACTTC.

This sequence joins TRBV6-1 and TRBJ2-7; D gene uncertain. The CDR3 has 13 amino acids. The V and J ends lost 3 bases and 0 bases respectively, with 6 bases between them. Germline-derived CDR1 and CDR2 are MNHNS and SASEGT. CDR3 sequence: CASSDSPSYEQYF. CDR3 sequence (DNA): TGTGCCAGCAGTGATTCTCCCTCCTACGAGCAGTACTTC.

V usage is TRBV5-1 and J usage is TRBJ1-1; D might be TRBD1 (6 bases). V was clipped by 4 bases and J by 4 bases, with 20 bases between them. Germline V gene data show CDR1 as SGHRS and CDR2 as YFSETQ. The CDR3 is made up of 16 amino acids. CDR3 sequence (DNA): TGCGCCAGCAGCGCGGACAGTACCCGCATTGTCACTGAAGCTTTCTTT. Its protein is CASSADSTRIVTEAFF.

The chain employs TRBV6-6 and TRBJ2-5; tentative D call: TRBD2 (5 bases). V was pared by 8 bases and J by 1 base, with 17 bases between. CDR3 length: 15 residues. Germline V gives CDR1 MNHNY, CDR2 SVGAGI (reference sequence). The CDR3 reads CASQDSRSVQETQYF. In DNA form, the CDR3 reads TGTGCCAGCCAGGACTCCCGTTCAGTCCAAGAGACCCAGTACTTC.

The chain employs TRBV19 and TRBJ2-2; TRBD1 is a possible D gene (6 bases). Deletions cut 6 bases from V and 8 bases from J, with 19 bases between. The CDR3 spans 15 residues. Germline V lookup: CDR1 LNHDA, CDR2 SQIVND (reference sequence). The chain's CDR3 is CASSLPNRVGGELFF. In DNA form, the CDR3 reads TGTGCCAGTAGCTTACCTAACAGGGTTGGGGGGGAGCTGTTTTTT. The full variable domain, completed using reference TRBV19 and TRBJ2-2, is DGGITQSPKYLFRKEGQNVTLSCEQNLNHDAMYWYRQDPGQGLRLIYYSQIVNDFQKGDIAEGYSVSREKKESFPLTVTSAQKNPTAFYLCASSLPNRVGGELFFGEGSRLTVL.

V and J are TRBV5-1 and TRBJ1-3, with D unresolved. The V gene lost 7 bases and the J gene lost 4 bases, with 15 bases spanning the gap. The CDR3 has 14 residues. Germline CDR1 SGHRS, CDR2 YFSETQ. The DNA for the CDR3 is TGCGCCAGCGCCCCAGAGGCCGTAGGAAACACCATATATTTT. This encodes CASAPEAVGNTIYF. The full variable domain, completed using reference TRBV5-1 and TRBJ1-3, is KAGVTQTPRYLIKTRGQQVTLSCSPISGHRSVSWYQQTPGQGLQFLFEYFSETQRNKGNFPGRFSGRQFSNSRSEMNVSTLELGDSALYLCASAPEAVGNTIYFGEGSWLTVV.

The chain uses TRBV7-8 and TRBJ1-1; a possible D gene is TRBD1 (5 bases). There are 16 residues in the CDR3. V lost 5 bases and J lost 7, with 23 bases in between. Germline CDR1 is SGHVS and CDR2 is FQNEAQ. This CDR3 is CASSLTLTGKGLEAFF. The DNA for the CDR3 is TGTGCCAGCAGCCTAACCCTCACAGGAAAGGGACTTGAAGCTTTCTTT.

The CDR3 bases are TGCGCCAGCAGCTACGACAGGGCAGGCACTGAAGCTTTCTTT. This encodes CASSYDRAGTEAFF. This chain links TRBV5-1 with TRBJ1-1; 7 bases match TRBD1. CDR1 SGHRS and CDR2 YFSETQ come from the germline V gene. This CDR3 comprises 14 residues. V shed 3 bases and J 4 bases; nucleotides not matched to a gene: 6.

This clone was observed once. The rearrangement uses TRBV10-3 and TRBJ1-5, with TRBD1 as a possible D gene (6 bases). Germline CDR1 is ENHRY and CDR2 is SYGVKD. CDR3 length: 15 residues. Trimming pared 0 bases from V and 4 bases from J, leaving 10 bases between. As DNA, the CDR3 is TGTGCCATCAGTGAGTCAAGGCAGGGGAATCAGCCCCAGCATTTT. It is translated as CAISESRQGNQPQHF.

The chain combines TRBV15 with TRBJ2-7; the D gene could be TRBD1 or TRBD2 (6 bases each). This CDR3 contains 14 residues. V lost 5 bases and J lost 0, with 11 bases in between. Germline CDR1 is LNHNV and CDR2 is YYDKDF (reference sequence). The CDR3 loop reads CATSPRDNSYEQYF. In DNA, the CDR3 is TGTGCCACCAGCCCGCGGGACAACTCCTACGAGCAGTACTTC.

The genes are TRBV28 and TRBJ2-7, with D possibly matching TRBD1 (6 bases). The germline V gene encodes CDR1 MDHEN and CDR2 SYDVKM. V gave up 3 bases and J gave up 2 bases, with 14 bases separating them. This CDR3 contains 15 residues. The CDR3 reads CASSLSRAGAYEQYF. The CDR3 DNA reads TGTGCCAGCAGTTTGTCTCGGGCAGGGGCCTACGAGCAGTACTTC.

This sequence joins TRBV6-1 and TRBJ2-1; 7 bases fit TRBD1. CDR3 size: 14 residues. Germline V lookup: CDR1 MNHNS, CDR2 SASEGT. The V segment lost 6 bases and the J segment 9 bases; nucleotides outside the gene matches: 11. The CDR3 loop reads CASSAVWTGGEQFF. CDR3 bases: TGTGCCAGCAGCGCCGTGTGGACAGGCGGTGAGCAGTTCTTC.